This TCR beta chain was identified in a study of identical twins. The sample holds a few counts of this clonotype. Germline CDR1 reads SGHAT; CDR2 reads FQNNGV. V was cut by 3 bases and J by 5 bases, with 13 bases left in between. The CDR3 totals 15 residues. TCRdb re-derived calls from the 5' RACE reads in MiXCR, one entry per CDR3 protein. The sample shows 240,000 or so distinct CDR3 sequences, about 7% of them seen only once. These data were also filed under a second study, of yellow fever vaccine responses in identical twins.

Sequencing was performed on memory (CD45RO+) T cells sorted from blood. The chain employs TRBV11-2 and TRBJ1-4, with D possibly matching TRBD1 (6 bases). The receptor was derived from a woman younger than 35 in good health. The DNA for the CDR3 is TGTGCCAGCAGCTTCTCCGGGACAAGCAATGAAAAACTGTTTTTT. It is translated as CASSFSGTSNEKLFF.